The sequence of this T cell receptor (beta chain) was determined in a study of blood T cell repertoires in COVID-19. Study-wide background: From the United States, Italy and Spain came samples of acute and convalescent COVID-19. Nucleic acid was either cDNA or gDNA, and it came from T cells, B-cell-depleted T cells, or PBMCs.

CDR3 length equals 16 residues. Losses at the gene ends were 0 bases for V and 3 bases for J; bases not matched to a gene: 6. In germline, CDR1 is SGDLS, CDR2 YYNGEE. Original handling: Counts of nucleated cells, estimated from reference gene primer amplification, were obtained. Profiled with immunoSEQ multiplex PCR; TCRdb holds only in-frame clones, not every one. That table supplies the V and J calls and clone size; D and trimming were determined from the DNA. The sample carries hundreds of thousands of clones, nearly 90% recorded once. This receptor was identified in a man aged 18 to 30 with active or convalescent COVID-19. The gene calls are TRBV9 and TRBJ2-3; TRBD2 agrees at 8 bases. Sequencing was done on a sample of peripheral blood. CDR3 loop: CASSVVSGGETDTQYF. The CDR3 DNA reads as TGTGCCAGCAGCGTAGTGAGCGGGGGAGAAACAGATACGCAGTATTTT.